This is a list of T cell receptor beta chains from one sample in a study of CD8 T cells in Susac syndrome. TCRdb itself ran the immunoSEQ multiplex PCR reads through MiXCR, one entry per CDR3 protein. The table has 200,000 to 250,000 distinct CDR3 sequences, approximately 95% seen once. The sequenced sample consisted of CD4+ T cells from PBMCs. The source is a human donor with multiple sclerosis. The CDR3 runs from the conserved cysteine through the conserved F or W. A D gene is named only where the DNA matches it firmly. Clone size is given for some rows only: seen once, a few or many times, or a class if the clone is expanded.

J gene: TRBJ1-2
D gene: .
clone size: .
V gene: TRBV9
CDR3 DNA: TGTGCCAGCAGCGCAGTTAGTATTAGCTATGGCTACACCTTC
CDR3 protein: CASSAVSISYGYTF

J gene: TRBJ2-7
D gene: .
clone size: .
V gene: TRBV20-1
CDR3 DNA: TGCAGTGCTAGTTACGGGAGAAACGAGCAGTACTTC
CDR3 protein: CSASYGRNEQYF

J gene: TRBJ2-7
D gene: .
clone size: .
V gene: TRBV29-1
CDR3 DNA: TGCAGCGTTGGGAAGGCTTACGAGCAGTACTTC
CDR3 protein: CSVGKAYEQYF

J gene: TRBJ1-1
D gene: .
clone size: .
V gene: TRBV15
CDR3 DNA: TGTGCCACCAGCAGAGATATCAATTTGCAAGAGGCTTTCTTT
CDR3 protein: CATSRDINLQEAFF

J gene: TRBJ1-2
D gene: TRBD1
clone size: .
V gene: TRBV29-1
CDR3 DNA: TGCAGCAGTCTAGGACAGGGGGCTTATGGCTACACCTTC
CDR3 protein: CSSLGQGAYGYTF

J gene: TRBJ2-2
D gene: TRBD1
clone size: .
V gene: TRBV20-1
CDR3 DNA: TGCAGTGCCCCTGGACAGGGAAGAACCGGGGAGCTGTTTTTT
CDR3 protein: CSAPGQGRTGELFF

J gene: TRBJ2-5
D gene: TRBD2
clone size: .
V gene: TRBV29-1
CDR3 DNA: TGCAGCGTTGAAGATCTTGGGCAGGGACTATCTCAAGAGACCCAGTACTTC
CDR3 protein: CSVEDLGQGLSQETQYF

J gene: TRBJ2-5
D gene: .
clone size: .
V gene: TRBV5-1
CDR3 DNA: TGCGCCAGCAGGGTCCAGGGGTCGGAGACCCAGTACTTC
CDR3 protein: CASRVQGSETQYF

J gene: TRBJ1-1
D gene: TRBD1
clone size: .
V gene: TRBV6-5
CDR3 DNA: TGTGCCAGCAGTAACGGACAGGGGAACACTGAAGCTTTCTTT
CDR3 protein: CASSNGQGNTEAFF

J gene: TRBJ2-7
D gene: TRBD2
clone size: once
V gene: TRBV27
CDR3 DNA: TGTGCCAGCAGTTTTCAGCGGGGGCCCTCCTACGAGCAGTACTTC
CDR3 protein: CASSFQRGPSYEQYF

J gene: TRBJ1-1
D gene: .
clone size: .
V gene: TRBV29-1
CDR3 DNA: TGCAGCGTCTGGTCCGGGGGGGCTTTCTTT
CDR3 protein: CSVWSGGAFF

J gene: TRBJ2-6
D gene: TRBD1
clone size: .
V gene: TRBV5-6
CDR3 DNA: TGTGCCAGCAGCTTGGTCGGACAGGGGGCGGTCGGGGCCAACGTCCTGACTTTC
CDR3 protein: CASSLVGQGAVGANVLTF

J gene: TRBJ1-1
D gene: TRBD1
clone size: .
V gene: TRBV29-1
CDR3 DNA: TGCAGCGTTGAGTCAGGGGGCTCCGGCACTGAAGCTTTCTTT
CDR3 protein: CSVESGGSGTEAFF

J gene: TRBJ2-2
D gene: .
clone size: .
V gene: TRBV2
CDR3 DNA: TGTGCCAGCAGCGATCGGACACCCAGGGTGTTTTTT
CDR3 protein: CASSDRTPRVFF

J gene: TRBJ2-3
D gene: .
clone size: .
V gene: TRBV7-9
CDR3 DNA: TGTGCCAGCAGCTCGGACTACCTCAGCACAGATACGCAGTATTTT
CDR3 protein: CASSSDYLSTDTQYF

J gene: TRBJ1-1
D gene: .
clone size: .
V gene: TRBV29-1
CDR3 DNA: TGCAGCGTTGATTCCGGGCAGGCTCTTGAAGCTTTCTTT
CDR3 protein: CSVDSGQALEAFF

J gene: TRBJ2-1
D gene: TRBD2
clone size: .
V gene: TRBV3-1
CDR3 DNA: TGTGCCAGCAGCCAAGGCCCTAGCGGGGGGCCCGAGCAGTTCTTC
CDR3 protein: CASSQGPSGGPEQFF

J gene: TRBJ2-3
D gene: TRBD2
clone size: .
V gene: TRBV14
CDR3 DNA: TGTGCCAGCAGCCTTCTCGCGGGGGGAAGAGATACGCAGTATTTT
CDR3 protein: CASSLLAGGRDTQYF

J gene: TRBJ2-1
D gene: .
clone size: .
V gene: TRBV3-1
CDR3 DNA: TGTGCCAGCAGCCACAAGTTACTCGGGACGGCCGGACCTCGCAATGAGCAGTTCTTC
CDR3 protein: CASSHKLLGTAGPRNEQFF

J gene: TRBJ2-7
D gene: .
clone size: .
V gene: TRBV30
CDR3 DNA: TGTGCCTGGAGCCCAGGTCCGGCGGGGAAGCAGTACTTC
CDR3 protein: CAWSPGPAGKQYF

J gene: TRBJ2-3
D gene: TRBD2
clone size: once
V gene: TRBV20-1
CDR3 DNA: TGCAGTGCTCCCCCCCTAGCGGGGAGCGATACGCAGTATTTT
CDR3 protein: CSAPPLAGSDTQYF

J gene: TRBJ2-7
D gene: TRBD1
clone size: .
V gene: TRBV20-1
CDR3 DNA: TGCAGTGCAACCCGGGACAGCCCCTACGAGCAGTACTTC
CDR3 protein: CSATRDSPYEQYF

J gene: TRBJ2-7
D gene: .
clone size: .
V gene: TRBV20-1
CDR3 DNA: TGCAGTGCCGGATCGACGGTCGGGACCTTGTTCTCCTACGAGCAGTACTTC
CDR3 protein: CSAGSTVGTLFSYEQYF

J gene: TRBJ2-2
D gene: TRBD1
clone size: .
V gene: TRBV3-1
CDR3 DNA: TGTGCCAGCAGCCAAGATACACAGGGGACGAACACCGGGGAGCTGTTTTTT
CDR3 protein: CASSQDTQGTNTGELFF

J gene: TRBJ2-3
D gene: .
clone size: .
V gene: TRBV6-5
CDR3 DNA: TGTGCCAGCAGTCGGCAGGGTGCAGATACGCAGTATTTT
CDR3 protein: CASSRQGADTQYF

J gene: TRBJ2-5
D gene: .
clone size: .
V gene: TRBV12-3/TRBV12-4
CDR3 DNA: TGTGCCAGCAGTCCTCAACGAGGGGGTACAGAGACCCAGTACTTC
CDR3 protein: CASSPQRGGTETQYF

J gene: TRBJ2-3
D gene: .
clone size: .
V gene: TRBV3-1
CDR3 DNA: TGTGCCAGCAGCCAAGTAGGCGCAGATACGCAGTATTTT
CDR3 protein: CASSQVGADTQYF